Sequencing of this T cell receptor (beta chain) was carried out in a study of blood T cells in healthy people across ages. Primed by a sample-barcoded 5' primer and a J-beta primer mix, a second PCR proceeded for about 6 to 12 cycles. Sequencing of every sample gave 2.5 million or more CDR3-containing paired-end reads. TCRdb passed the 5' RACE reads through MiXCR, listing each CDR3 protein once. This sample has 1.4 million or so distinct CDR3 sequences, with 35% to 45% found just once. This CDR3 spans 15 amino acids. Trimming at V came to 5 bases and at J to 3 bases, leaving 6 bases not matched to a gene. Germline-derived CDR1 and CDR2 are SEHNR and FQNEAQ (reference sequence). Points on this clonotype: The antigen is unknown.

Whole-study findings and limits: More naive CD4+ cells and higher diversity were found in long-lived than in aged donors. It was found that TCR beta diversity correlated strongly with the percentage of naive T cells.

It was about 10 milliliters of peripheral blood that were drawn from each donor. The source material was blood. The TCR comes from a woman between 18 and 29 years old in good health. V gene TRBV7-9 combines with J gene TRBJ1-1; 10 nucleotides agree with TRBD1. The CDR3 is CASSDRDRGHTEAFF. CDR3 coding DNA: TGTGCCAGCAGCGACCGGGACAGGGGACACACTGAAGCTTTCTTT.